Listed below are T cell receptor beta chains from one sample, sequenced in a study of shared clonotypes between healthy human individuals. The repertoire was sequenced with immunoSEQ multiplex PCR; TCRdb's copy has only in-frame clones and lacks some. This sample has about 2.4 million clones; roughly 93% occur once, and the top ten carry more than 0.35%. The sample comprised naive CD4+ T cells from PBMCs. The receptors were sampled from a man aged 18-30 years in good health. Some clones in this sample may be carry-over from other donors' samples. The CDR3 runs from the conserved cysteine through the conserved F or W. The order of the fields is V gene, CDR3 protein.

>TRBV7-2
CASSLAQWGSGNTIYF
>TRBV7-9
CASSRSQEDEQYF
>TRBV15
CATSRDRGFLADTQYF
>TRBV6-1
CASSGTGGSQPQHF
>TRBV2
CASMPAGTSETDTQYF
>TRBV19
CASGTAGNTIYF
>TRBV5-1
CASSYRTSGDPSSYNEQFF
>TRBV14
CASRQTGSGNTIYF
>TRBV9
CASSAGQGRNQPQHF
>TRBV18
CASSPSSGGSYEQYF
>TRBV5-6
CASSRLGGITDTQYF
>TRBV5-1
CASNRDGDYEQYF
>TRBV15
CATSRDSGLYEQYF